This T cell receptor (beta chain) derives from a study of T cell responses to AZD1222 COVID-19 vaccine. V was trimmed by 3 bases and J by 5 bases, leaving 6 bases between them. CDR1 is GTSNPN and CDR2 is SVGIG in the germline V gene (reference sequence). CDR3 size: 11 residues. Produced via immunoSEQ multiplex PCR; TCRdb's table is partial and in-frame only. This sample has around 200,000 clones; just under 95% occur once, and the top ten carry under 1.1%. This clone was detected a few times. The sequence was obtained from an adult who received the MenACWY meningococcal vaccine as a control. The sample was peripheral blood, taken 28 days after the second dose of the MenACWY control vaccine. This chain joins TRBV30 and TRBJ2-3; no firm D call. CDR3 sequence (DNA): TGTGCCTGGAGCTATGGAGATACGCAGTATTTT. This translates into CAWSYGDTQYF.